This TCR beta chain was sequenced during a study of T cell repertoires in cytomegalovirus infection. The overall study: The study used recently identified HLA-C-restricted and well-studied HLA-B-restricted CMV epitopes. Public TCR beta signature analysis indicated the presence of both CMV infection and matching HLA type.

Overall study results and limits: CMV carriers with the relevant HLA were identified by cumulative public TCR beta family frequency. The study found HLA-C-restricted CMV-specific TCR beta clonotypes dominating the ex vivo response.

MiXCR, run by TCRdb on the reads, gives a single entry per CDR3 protein. The sample consists of some 940,000 distinct CDR3 sequences, about 33% of them appearing once. This clonotype was seen at least ten times. What it binds is not known. Germline CDR1 SEHNR, CDR2 FQNEAQ (reference sequence). Trimming took 10 bases from V and 0 from J, leaving 12 bases between them. The CDR3 has 13 amino acids. This specimen consisted of cultured CD8+ T cells from PBMCs, obtained from culture after CMV antigen stimulation. The sequence derives from a human donor in good health (CMV status not recorded). Some clones in this sample may be carry-over from other donors' samples. The chain employs TRBV7-9 and TRBJ1-1; D might be TRBD1 (6 bases). DNA of the CDR3: TGTGCCAATAGTAAGGGGGTGAACACTGAAGCTTTCTTT. Residues: CANSKGVNTEAFF.